What follows describes a single T cell receptor beta chain. Its specificity is not known. Losses at the gene ends were 4 bases for V and 0 bases for J; bases not matched to a gene: 8. The length of the CDR3 is 17 residues. CDR1 is SGHTA, CDR2 FQGTGA, per germline. This sample is part of a study of cytomegalovirus exposure and HLA in healthy donors. The primer mix had 60 Vbeta and 13 Jbeta primers. The table came from immunoSEQ multiplex PCR; TCRdb's copy has only in-frame clones and leaves some out. Of about 180,000 clones in the sample, roughly 85% were seen once. The study, taken as a whole, reports: A reported reduction in N-insertions relative to the roughly 640-donor mean was seen in an Asian-associated ancestry cluster in a later analysis. In a later analysis, across HLA loci, associated TCR counts were highest for DRB1, lowest for HLA-C. Per a later analysis, 15,000 to 20,000 TCR beta sequences showed association with HLA alleles at 0.05 false discovery rate.

The sequencing sample was made of PBMCs. The TCR was taken from a boy aged 2 to 10 in good health and CMV-seronegative. The rearrangement joins TRBV7-3 to TRBJ2-2; 7 positions match TRBD2. CDR3: CASSSISSGTNTGELFF. In DNA, the CDR3 is TGTGCCAGCAGCTCAATATCGAGCGGGACGAACACCGGGGAGCTGTTTTTT.